One sample yielded the 16 T cell receptor beta chains listed below, sequenced in a study of post-analysis software for immune sequencing data. Findings of the study overall: A handful of TRBV segments appeared more often in patients than in controls, and TRBV5-6, TRBV5-1 and TRBV20-1 were among these.

No antigen has been assigned to these receptors. Included in the TCR beta cDNA libraries were unique molecular identifiers. Via MiXCR, TCRdb re-called the PCR reads, giving one row per CDR3 protein. Of 750,000 to 950,000 distinct CDR3 sequences in the sample, about 50% were seen once. The sample comprised blood. The receptors come from a girl aged 5-17 years with multiple sclerosis.

This chain connects TRBV7-2 to TRBJ2-4; TRBD1 matches at 8 bases. Germline V gene data show CDR1 as SGHTA and CDR2 as FQGNSA. V gave up 3 bases and J gave up 9 bases; unmatched junction bases: 7. This CDR3 comprises 14 residues. CDR3 nucleotides: TGTGCCAGCAGCTTCCGTACGGACAGGGCCATTCAGTACTTC. It specifies CASSFRTDRAIQYF.

V usage is TRBV6-5 and J usage is TRBJ2-5, with TRBD2 matching 9 bases. Trimming at V came to 3 bases and at J to 3 bases, leaving 11 bases not matched to a gene. Germline loops: CDR1 MNHEY, CDR2 SVGAGI. The CDR3 covers 17 residues. CDR3 loop: CASSYTRLAERKETQYF. The CDR3, as DNA: TGTGCCAGCAGTTATACCCGACTAGCGGAAAGGAAAGAGACCCAGTACTTC.

The rearrangement uses TRBV7-2 and TRBJ2-3; no clear D gene. Trimming stripped 1 base from V and 0 bases from J, with 5 bases between. This CDR3 has 14 amino acids. Per the germline V gene, CDR1 is SGHTA and CDR2 is FQGNSA. The DNA for the CDR3 is TGTGCCAGCAGCTTAGTTCAGAGCACAGATACGCAGTATTTT. Translating it yields CASSLVQSTDTQYF.

The J gene is TRBJ2-7, the V gene TRBV3-1; no reliable D call. This CDR3 has 14 residues. The V end lost 8 bases, the J end lost 0 bases, and 14 bases lay between the germline ends. Looked up from germline, CDR1 is LGHDT and CDR2 is YNNKEL (reference sequence). In DNA, the CDR3 is TGTGCCAGCGGCAAGGGTGTGGGCTCCTACGAGCAGTACTTC. Its protein is CASGKGVGSYEQYF.

This clonotype was counted at least ten times. Since a much larger clone is just one base distant, this may be a read error. The chain has TRBV4-1 and TRBJ2-5; a possible D gene is TRBD2 (7 bases). Germline V gene sequence: CDR1 MGHRA, CDR2 YSYEKL. The CDR3 extends over 16 amino acids. The germline V and J ends were trimmed by 4 bases and 11 bases, with 26 bases remaining between them. The CDR3 DNA is TGCGCCAGCAGCCCCCAATCTCAAGGGGGGGACAATGAGCAGTACTTC. This codes for CASSPQSQGGDNEQYF.

The gene calls are TRBV7-6 and TRBJ1-4, with D possibly matching TRBD1 (5 bases). Looked up from germline, CDR1 is SGHVS and CDR2 is FNYEAQ. The CDR3 loop spans 15 amino acids. Trimming took off 2 bases at V and 9 bases at J, with 16 bases between the two ends. The CDR3 DNA sequence: TGTGCCAGCAGCTTACCGGGGCAGGGCGGTAAAAAACTGTTTTTT. It is translated as CASSLPGQGGKKLFF.

This clonotype was recorded only once. This chain joins TRBV10-3 and TRBJ2-3; TRBD2 agrees at 14 bases. CDR3 length equals 20 residues. The J segment lost 2 bases and the V segment lost 0 bases, leaving 10 bases of the junction unmatched. Germline V lookup: CDR1 ENHRY, CDR2 SYGVKD. The CDR3 region is CAISESRGATSGGATDTQYF. CDR3 coding DNA: TGTGCCATCAGTGAGTCGCGTGGGGCGACTAGCGGGGGGGCCACAGATACGCAGTATTTT.

The rearrangement uses TRBV20-1 and TRBJ2-7; weak D call: TRBD2 (5 bases). CDR3 size: 14 residues. Per germline, CDR1 DFQATT and CDR2 SNEGSKA (reference sequence). V shed 3 bases and J shed 5 bases, with 17 bases lying between them. CDR3 loop: CSASILRESDEQYF. In DNA form, the CDR3 reads TGCAGTGCTAGTATCTTGAGGGAATCGGACGAGCAGTACTTC.

The rearrangement uses TRBV30 and TRBJ1-5; a possible D gene is TRBD1 (5 bases). Trimming stripped 0 bases from V and 0 bases from J, with 15 bases between. The germline gives CDR1 GTSNPN, CDR2 SVGIG (reference sequence). The CDR3 is 17 amino acids. CDR3 coding DNA: TGTGCCTGGAGTGTAAAATTGGGGGTCAATAGCAATCAGCCCCAGCATTTT. This codes for CAWSVKLGVNSNQPQHF.

This clonotype occurred a few times. The chain recombines TRBV20-1 with TRBJ2-3; TRBD1 matches at 11 bases. The V gene's germline CDR1 is DFQATT and CDR2 SNEGSKA (reference sequence). This CDR3 is built from 15 residues. V lost 1 base to trimming and J lost 4 bases; unmatched junction nucleotides: 4. The CDR3 sequence: CSARGWGQGADTQYF. The CDR3 nucleotides read TGCAGTGCTAGAGGTTGGGGACAGGGGGCAGATACGCAGTATTTT.

The chain recombines TRBV5-1 with TRBJ2-7; the D gene is possibly TRBD1 (6 bases). This CDR3 has 16 residues. The V end lost 4 bases, the J end lost 2 bases, and 19 bases lay between the germline ends. Germline values: CDR1 SGHRS, CDR2 YFSETQ. For the CDR3, the DNA is TGCGCCAGCAGCCTGCTCGGTCAGGGGTCCCCCTACGAGCAGTACTTC. Encoded protein: CASSLLGQGSPYEQYF.

The chain couples TRBV12-3 or TRBV12-4 to TRBJ2-3; D might be TRBD2 (7 bases). V lost 8 bases and J 11 bases, leaving 17 bases between the germline ends. There are 12 residues in the CDR3. CDR3 loop: CASVSGGARQYF. CDR3 bases: TGTGCCAGCGTTTCGGGGGGCGCCAGGCAGTATTTT.

This clonotype was seen a few times. This chain joins TRBV7-6 and TRBJ2-3; D not certain. This CDR3 contains 16 residues. V shed 0 bases and J shed 0 bases, with 10 bases lying between them. Germline lookup yields CDR1 SGHVS and CDR2 FNYEAQ. This CDR3 reads CASSLARRTSTDTQYF. For the CDR3, the DNA is TGTGCCAGCAGCTTAGCGCGCCGAACTAGCACAGATACGCAGTATTTT.

The CDR3 coding sequence is TGTGCCAGCAGTGAGTGGACGCCGGGACTAGGAACCTACGAGCAGTACTTC. The encoded protein is CASSEWTPGLGTYEQYF. This chain links TRBV2 with TRBJ2-7, with TRBD2 matching 8 bases. V dropped 3 bases and J dropped 2; count of bases not matched to a gene: 12. Germline V lookup: CDR1 SNHLY, CDR2 FYNNEI. The CDR3 has 17 amino acids.

The rearrangement joins TRBV20-1 to TRBJ2-4; D remains unclear. Matching the DNA end better, TRBJ2-7 makes the J call doubtful. CDR3 length: 13 amino acids. Germline V lookup: CDR1 DFQATT, CDR2 SNEGSKA (reference sequence). In nucleotides, the CDR3 is TGCAGTGCTAGAGATCCCTCTAGGACCGAGCAGTACTTC. Protein product: CSARDPSRTEQYF.

The gene calls are TRBV4-2 and TRBJ2-1; 11 nucleotides align to TRBD2. This CDR3 is built from 16 residues. The trim removed 3 bases at V and 5 bases at J, leaving 6 bases unmatched. Germline CDR1 and CDR2: LGHNA and YNFKEQ. The CDR3 DNA is TGTGCCAGCAGCCAGGCTATAGCGGGAGGGGACAATGAGCAGTTCTTC. Protein sequence: CASSQAIAGGDNEQFF.